Listed below are T cell receptor beta chains from one sample, sequenced in a study of T cells after yellow fever vaccination. TCRdb recomputed calls from the 5' RACE reads with MiXCR, one row per CDR3 protein. The sample shows 130,000 or so distinct CDR3 sequences, around 15% of them seen only once. The specimen was CD8+ T cells sorted from PBMCs, collected 5 days after the yellow fever booster vaccination. These TCRs come from a man aged 18 to 29 who received the YFV17D yellow fever vaccine. CDR3s include the opening cysteine and the closing phenylalanine or tryptophan. The D gene is left open where the match is weak. Size tells how often a clone was seen (once, few, many) or the class of an expanded clone, and some rows leave it out.

j_gene,v_gene,d_gene,abundance,CDR3aa,CDR3nt
TRBJ2-2,TRBV5-1,.,few,CASSLEVWGGELFF,TGCGCCAGCAGCTTGGAGGTCTGGGGCGGGGAGCTGTTTTTT
TRBJ2-5,TRBV7-6,.,.,CASTYSYQETQYF,TGTGCCAGCACATACAGTTACCAAGAGACCCAGTACTTC
TRBJ1-5,TRBV14,TRBD1,.,CASSYSQGRTVVNQPQHF,TGTGCCAGCAGCTACTCACAGGGGCGTACAGTCGTGAATCAGCCCCAGCATTTT
TRBJ2-7,TRBV6-1,.,few,CASYRAYSYEQYF,TGTGCCAGCTACCGGGCCTACTCCTACGAGCAGTACTTC
TRBJ2-4,TRBV5-1,.,few,CASSLGPGGVAKNIQYF,TGCGCCAGCAGCTTGGGACCGGGCGGAGTAGCCAAAAACATTCAGTACTTC
TRBJ2-7,TRBV7-9,TRBD2,few,CASSSPTSGTPYEQYF,TGTGCCAGCAGCTCCCCAACTAGCGGGACTCCCTACGAGCAGTACTTC
TRBJ2-1,TRBV6-2/TRBV6-3,TRBD2,few,CASSPLGGVSYNEQFF,TGTGCCAGCAGTCCCCTCGGGGGGGTCTCCTACAATGAGCAGTTCTTC
TRBJ2-1,TRBV5-4,.,.,CASSLESSYNEQFF,TGTGCCAGCAGTTTGGAGAGCTCCTACAATGAGCAGTTCTTC
TRBJ2-5,TRBV11-2,TRBD2,few,CASSLTTSGGPVGQYF,TGTGCCAGCAGCTTGACGACTAGCGGGGGCCCCGTTGGCCAGTACTTC
TRBJ2-1,TRBV14,.,.,CASSQGRTDYNEQFF,TGTGCCAGCAGCCAGGGACGGACAGATTACAATGAGCAGTTCTTC
TRBJ2-3,TRBV27,.,few,CASSLGSYPTDTQYF,TGTGCCAGCAGTTTAGGGTCCTACCCCACAGATACGCAGTATTTT
TRBJ2-5,TRBV3-1,.,.,CASRSRVGPLETQYF,TGTGCCAGCAGAAGTCGGGTAGGACCCCTCGAGACCCAGTACTTC
TRBJ2-1,TRBV27,.,few,CASSTRPPGSNQQFF,TGTGCCAGCAGCACCAGACCTCCAGGAAGCAATCAGCAGTTCTTC
TRBJ1-4,TRBV6-5,.,.,CASSYSAGNEKLFF,TGTGCCAGCAGTTACTCTGCAGGGAATGAAAAACTGTTTTTT
TRBJ2-7,TRBV7-6,.,.,CASSPLKGVNYEQYF,TGTGCCAGCAGCCCCCTTAAGGGGGTGAACTACGAGCAGTACTTC
TRBJ2-5,TRBV9,.,few,CASSVEDRPQETQYF,TGTGCCAGCAGCGTAGAAGACAGGCCCCAGGAGACCCAGTACTTC
TRBJ1-5,TRBV4-1,.,few,CASSTFAGNQPQHF,TGCGCCAGCAGCACATTTGCGGGCAATCAGCCCCAGCATTTT
TRBJ2-1,TRBV20-1,.,.,CSARRSESSYNEQFF,TGCAGTGCTAGACGTTCGGAGAGCTCCTACAATGAGCAGTTCTTC
TRBJ2-7,TRBV12-3/TRBV12-4,.,few,CASSLNGRYEQYF,TGTGCCAGCAGTTTAAACGGCCGTTACGAGCAGTACTTC
TRBJ2-3,TRBV7-6,TRBD1,many,CASSPGTGGTDTQYF,TGTGCCAGCAGCCCAGGGACAGGTGGGACAGATACGCAGTATTTT
TRBJ2-3,TRBV7-3,.,.,CASSEGYRIGTDTQYF,TGTGCCAGCAGCGAAGGCTACAGGATAGGCACAGATACGCAGTATTTT
TRBJ2-5,TRBV6-2/TRBV6-3,TRBD2,few,CASSYGVTSGQETQYF,TGTGCCAGCAGTTACGGGGTGACTAGCGGCCAAGAGACCCAGTACTTC
TRBJ2-1,TRBV5-4,.,few,CASNQYNEQFF,TGTGCCAGCAACCAGTACAATGAGCAGTTCTTC
TRBJ2-7,TRBV4-3,TRBD2,.,CASSQPPWRGGVSYEQYF,TGCGCCAGCAGCCAACCACCCTGGCGGGGGGGCGTATCCTACGAGCAGTACTTC
TRBJ2-1,TRBV9,.,.,CASSVEGFDEQFF,TGTGCCAGCAGCGTAGAAGGGTTCGATGAGCAGTTCTTC
TRBJ2-1,TRBV7-9,.,few,CASSLTLYNEQFF,TGTGCCAGCAGCTTAACCCTGTACAATGAGCAGTTCTTC
TRBJ2-2,TRBV19,TRBD2,.,CASSRSTSATGELFF,TGTGCCAGTAGTCGCTCGACTAGCGCCACCGGGGAGCTGTTTTTT
TRBJ1-1,TRBV29-1,TRBD1,few,CSVTWTGWGTEAFF,TGCAGCGTGACTTGGACAGGGTGGGGCACTGAAGCTTTCTTT
TRBJ2-2,TRBV7-9,.,.,CASSEVDANTGELFF,TGTGCCAGCTCGGAAGTCGACGCGAACACCGGGGAGCTGTTTTTT
TRBJ2-7,TRBV10-3,TRBD1,.,CAISDSGTGDYEQYF,TGTGCCATCAGTGACTCCGGGACAGGGGACTACGAGCAGTACTTC